Below, 27 T cell receptor beta chains from the same sample are listed, as sequenced in a study of T cell responses to AZD1222 COVID-19 vaccine. Some clones are missing from TCRdb's copy, which holds only in-frame ones; the method was immunoSEQ multiplex PCR. Counted here are about 53,000 clones, less than 85% occurring once; the ten biggest clones make up about a quarter. Sequences were derived from peripheral blood, sampled on day 0 of AZD1222 vaccination. These receptors all stem from an adult in good health.

The chain carries TRBV3-1 (or the pseudogene TRBV3-2) and TRBJ1-4; a weak D match, TRBD1 (5 bases). V lost 0 bases to trimming and J lost 0 bases, with 20 bases between them. The CDR3 loop spans 20 amino acids. The germline CDR1 and CDR2 sequences are LGHDT and YNNKEL (reference sequence). The CDR3 sequence is CASSQESVLVGGATNEKLFF. Written as DNA, the CDR3 is TGTGCCAGCAGCCAAGAAAGCGTCCTCGTAGGAGGGGCAACTAATGAAAAACTGTTTTTT.

This clone was counted between two and nine times. This chain links TRBV4-3 with TRBJ2-7, with a possible D match to TRBD2 (5 bases). The CDR3 is made up of 13 amino acids. Trimming cost V 1 base and J 6 bases, with 10 bases left between them. Germline CDR1 reads LGHNA; CDR2 reads YSLEER. Written as DNA, the CDR3 is TGCGCCAGCAGCCAAGTAACCGAGGGCGAGCAGTACTTC. Translation gives CASSQVTEGEQYF.

This chain links TRBV5-6 with TRBJ2-3, with D possibly matching TRBD2 (5 bases). The V end lost 4 bases, the J end lost 4 bases, and 7 bases lay between the germline ends. In germline, CDR1 is SGHDT, CDR2 YYEEEE. The CDR3 totals 12 residues. This CDR3 is CASSRSADTQYF. As DNA, the CDR3 is TGTGCCAGCAGCCGTAGCGCAGATACGCAGTATTTT.

The chain is built from TRBV18 and TRBJ1-5; D uncertain. Looked up from germline, CDR1 is KGHSH and CDR2 is LQKENI. CDR3 length: 16 amino acids. Trimming took off 2 bases at V and 0 bases at J, with 11 bases between the two ends. The DNA of the CDR3 is TGTGCCAGCTCACCATCGGGCAGTTATAGCAATCAGCCCCAGCATTTT. It translates to CASSPSGSYSNQPQHF.

The CDR3 bases are TGTGCCAGCAGCTCGACAGGGAGAGAGACCCAGTACTTC. It translates to CASSSTGRETQYF. This rearrangement joins TRBV5-6 to TRBJ2-5; TRBD1 matches 7 bases. V lost 3 bases, J lost 4 bases, and 3 bases stayed unmatched. This CDR3 comprises 13 residues. Per germline, CDR1 SGHDT and CDR2 YYEEEE. Full variable domain (outside the CDR3, taken from reference TRBV5-6 and TRBJ2-5): DAGVTQSPTHLIKTRGQQVTLRCSPKSGHDTVSWYQQALGQGPQFIFQYYEEEERQRGNFPDRFSGHQFPNYSSELNVNALLLGDSALYLCASSSTGRETQYFGPGTRLLVL.

The J gene is TRBJ1-5, the V gene TRBV2; D gene uncertain. CDR3 length equals 14 residues. CDR1 and CDR2 (germline): SNHLY, FYNNEI. V was shortened by 8 bases and J by 6 bases, with 17 bases between the two germline ends. CDR3 protein: CASCAEDGRQPQHF. For the CDR3, the DNA is TGTGCCAGCTGCGCTGAGGATGGGCGTCAGCCCCAGCATTTT. The whole variable domain, filled in from reference TRBV2 and TRBJ1-5, reads EPEVTQTPSHQVTQMGQEVILRCVPISNHLYFYWYRQILGQKVEFLVSFYNNEISEKSEIFDDQFSVERPDGSNFTLKIRSTKLEDSAMYFCASCAEDGRQPQHFGDGTRLSIL.

The chain has TRBV6-5 and TRBJ2-2; D is unclear. Germline lookup yields CDR1 MNHEY and CDR2 SVGAGI. V gave up 5 bases and J gave up 4 bases, with 14 bases separating them. The CDR3 contains 15 residues. The CDR3 sequence: CASSPDQTGTGELFF. CDR3 DNA sequence: TGTGCCAGCAGTCCAGACCAAACGGGCACCGGGGAGCTGTTTTTT.

The chain uses TRBV27 and TRBJ2-1; TRBD2 agrees at 13 bases. Per germline, CDR1 MNHEY and CDR2 SMNVEV (reference sequence). V gave up 4 bases and J gave up 10 bases; unmatched junction bases: 7. CDR3 length equals 15 residues. Here the CDR3 DNA reads TGTGCCAGCAGTTGGACTAGCGGGAGAACCAGGGAGCAGTTCTTC. Its protein product is CASSWTSGRTREQFF.

The rearrangement uses TRBV19 and TRBJ1-5; D is uncertain. The V gene lost 6 bases and the J gene lost 0 bases, with 12 bases spanning the gap. The length of the CDR3 is 15 residues. The germline V gene encodes CDR1 LNHDA and CDR2 SQIVND (reference sequence). CDR3 DNA: TGTGCCAGTAGGAAGGGAACCTATAGCAATCAGCCCCAGCATTTT. It yields the protein CASRKGTYSNQPQHF. The variable domain in full, with the rest retrieved from reference TRBV19 and TRBJ1-5, is DGGITQSPKYLFRKEGQNVTLSCEQNLNHDAMYWYRQDPGQGLRLIYYSQIVNDFQKGDIAEGYSVSREKKESFPLTVTSAQKNPTAFYLCASRKGTYSNQPQHFGDGTRLSIL.

In nucleotides, the CDR3 is TGCGCCAGCAGTCTAACAGGTTGTGAGCAGTTCTTC. Its translation: CASSLTGCEQFF. The rearrangement links TRBV10-1 to TRBJ2-1, with D possibly being TRBD1 (5 bases). The V gene lost 5 bases and the J gene lost 9 bases, with 11 bases spanning the gap. Germline V gene data show CDR1 as WNHNN and CDR2 as SYGVQD (reference sequence). CDR3 size: 12 residues.

V is TRBV19 and J is TRBJ2-1; the match to TRBD2 covers 9 bases. J was trimmed by 3 bases and V by 4 bases; bases with no gene match: 4. CDR3 length equals 15 residues. Germline V gene lookup returns CDR1 LNHDA and CDR2 SQIVND (reference sequence). Here the CDR3 reads CASSKIAGDYNEQFF. The CDR3 coding sequence is TGTGCCAGTAGTAAAATAGCGGGGGACTACAATGAGCAGTTCTTC. The whole variable domain, filled in from reference TRBV19 and TRBJ2-1, reads DGGITQSPKYLFRKEGQNVTLSCEQNLNHDAMYWYRQDPGQGLRLIYYSQIVNDFQKGDIAEGYSVSREKKESFPLTVTSAQKNPTAFYLCASSKIAGDYNEQFFGPGTRLTVL.

The chain links TRBV28 to TRBJ1-6; 10 bases align to TRBD1. The CDR3 runs to 15 residues. Germline V CDR1 and CDR2: MDHEN, SYDVKM. Trimming at V came to 4 bases and at J to 7 bases, leaving 4 bases not matched to a gene. CDR3 loop: CASSWGTGVNSPLHF. CDR3 DNA: TGTGCCAGCAGTTGGGGGACAGGGGTCAATTCACCCCTCCACTTT. The full variable domain, its missing parts supplied by reference TRBV28 and TRBJ1-6, is DVKVTQSSRYLVKRTGEKVFLECVQDMDHENMFWYRQDPGLGLRLIYFSYDVKMKEKGDIPEGYSVSREKKERFSLILESASTNQTSMYLCASSWGTGVNSPLHFGNGTRLTVT.

The V gene is TRBV19, the J gene TRBJ1-2; D uncertain. Germline lookup yields CDR1 LNHDA and CDR2 SQIVND (reference sequence). V was cut by 6 bases and J by 4 bases, with 21 bases left in between. This CDR3 comprises 16 residues. The CDR3 DNA is TGTGCCAGTAGGGTAGGTGGGATCAAAGAAGGCTATGGCTACACCTTC. This encodes CASRVGGIKEGYGYTF.

The V and J genes are TRBV7-9 and TRBJ2-7, with 7 bases fitting TRBD2. The CDR3 totals 16 residues. V shed 5 bases and J 3 bases; nucleotides not matched to a gene: 13. Germline V gives CDR1 SEHNR, CDR2 FQNEAQ (reference sequence). The CDR3 loop is CASSPREAGLYYEQYF. CDR3 nucleotide sequence: TGTGCCAGCAGCCCCCGGGAAGCGGGGCTATACTACGAGCAGTACTTC.

This chain uses TRBV5-1 with TRBJ1-2; 9 bases agree with TRBD1. The length of the CDR3 is 18 residues. The ends lost 2 bases at V and 8 bases at J; junction bases unmatched: 19. Germline V gene sequence: CDR1 SGHRS, CDR2 YFSETQ. CDR3 residues: CASSLSTSTGTGPRGYTF. The DNA for the CDR3 is TGCGCCAGCAGCTTATCGACTTCGACCGGGACAGGGCCTCGGGGCTACACCTTC.

The chain recombines TRBV7-9 with TRBJ2-1; 7 bases are a match to TRBD2. Germline V lookup: CDR1 SEHNR, CDR2 FQNEAQ (reference sequence). V shed 3 bases and J 8 bases; nucleotides not matched to a gene: 4. The CDR3 has 13 residues. The CDR3 protein is CASSLTSLDEQFF. CDR3 nucleotide sequence: TGTGCCAGCAGCTTGACTAGCTTAGATGAGCAGTTCTTC.

The chain uses TRBV5-5 and TRBJ1-2; possibly TRBD1 for D (6 bases). Germline values: CDR1 SGHKS, CDR2 YYEKEE (reference sequence). Deletions cut 2 bases from V and 6 bases from J, with 11 bases between. This CDR3 has 13 amino acids. The CDR3 region is CASSLLGQNGYTF. In nucleotides, the CDR3 is TGTGCCAGCAGCTTACTAGGACAGAATGGCTACACCTTC.

This sequence joins TRBV4-2 and TRBJ2-7, with no clear D. Germline V gene lookup returns CDR1 LGHNA and CDR2 YNFKEQ. V lost 8 bases, J lost 3 bases, and 14 bases lay in between. The CDR3 totals 13 residues. CDR3: CASGPSRLYEQYF. For the CDR3, the DNA is TGTGCCAGCGGGCCGTCAAGGCTCTACGAGCAGTACTTC.

As DNA, the CDR3 is TGTGCCAGTAGTATATTCCCGGTACAGGGCGTGAACGAGCAGTACTTC. Translating it yields CASSIFPVQGVNEQYF. This rearrangement joins TRBV19 to TRBJ2-7; weak D call: TRBD1 (6 bases). The CDR3 extends over 16 amino acids. Trimming removed 2 bases at V and 5 bases at J, with 19 bases between. The germline gives CDR1 LNHDA, CDR2 SQIVND (reference sequence).

The V gene is TRBV6-6, the J gene TRBJ2-1; unclear D gene. CDR1 MNHNY and CDR2 SVGAGI come from the germline V gene (reference sequence). This CDR3 spans 13 amino acids. Trimming took 5 bases from V and 4 from J, leaving 9 bases between them. CDR3 amino acids: CASSRRSYNEQFF. The CDR3 DNA follows: TGTGCCAGCAGTCGCAGGTCTTACAATGAGCAGTTCTTC.

V and J are TRBV11-3 and TRBJ2-7; possible D gene TRBD2, 6 bases. The CDR3 extends over 14 amino acids. The V end lost 5 bases, the J end lost 5 bases, and 16 bases lay between the germline ends. Germline V gene data show CDR1 as SGHNT and CDR2 as YENEEA. The CDR3 spells CASSPTVGGNEQYF. Written as DNA, the CDR3 is TGTGCCAGCAGCCCCACGGTCGGGGGTAACGAGCAGTACTTC. Full variable domain (rest looked up from reference TRBV11-3 and TRBJ2-7): EAGVVQSPRYKIIEKKQPVAFWCNPISGHNTLYWYLQNLGQGPELLIRYENEEAVDDSQLPKDRFSAERLKGVDSTLKIQPAELGDSAVYLCASSPTVGGNEQYFGPGTRLTVT.

The chain recombines TRBV30 with TRBJ1-6, with D perhaps matching TRBD1 (6 bases). The CDR3 is made up of 14 amino acids. The V end was cut by 8 bases, the J end by 4 bases, with 15 bases between. Germline V CDR1 and CDR2: GTSNPN, SVGIG (reference sequence). The CDR3 spells CALSGGLYNSPLHF. The CDR3 nucleotides read TGTGCCCTGTCCGGGGGGCTGTATAATTCACCCCTCCACTTT.

This clone was picked up one time. The chain has TRBV30 and TRBJ1-1, with TRBD1 matching over 9 bases. Per the germline V gene, CDR1 is GTSNPN and CDR2 is SVGIG (reference sequence). The length of the CDR3 is 17 residues. V dropped 3 bases and J dropped 0; count of bases not matched to a gene: 11. The CDR3 loop is CAWRVTGQGFMNTEAFF. The CDR3 DNA is TGTGCCTGGAGAGTTACGGGACAGGGTTTCATGAACACTGAAGCTTTCTTT.

The chain links TRBV5-1 to TRBJ2-3; D may be TRBD2 (6 bases). V was clipped by 5 bases and J by 9 bases, with 13 bases between them. Germline lookup yields CDR1 SGHRS and CDR2 YFSETQ. The CDR3 runs 12 residues. The CDR3 reads CASSLAEGTQYF. CDR3 DNA sequence: TGCGCCAGCAGTCTGGCGGAGGGAACGCAGTATTTT.

The J gene is TRBJ1-6, the V gene TRBV19; TRBD1 might be the D (5 bases). Trimming removed 5 bases from V and 5 bases from J, with 19 bases in between. This CDR3 spans 17 amino acids. The germline CDR1 and CDR2 sequences are LNHDA and SQIVND (reference sequence). This CDR3 reads CASSFVGGRKNNSPLHF. The CDR3 bases are TGTGCCAGTAGTTTTGTTGGGGGACGGAAGAATAATTCACCCCTCCACTTT.

This sequence joins TRBV18 and TRBJ1-1, with 7 bases lining up with TRBD1. J was trimmed by 0 bases and V by 3 bases; bases with no gene match: 7. The CDR3 is 16 residues long. Germline lookup yields CDR1 KGHSH and CDR2 LQKENI. The CDR3 DNA is TGTGCCAGCTCACCCCGACAGGGATCAATGAACACTGAAGCTTTCTTT. Protein: CASSPRQGSMNTEAFF.

This rearrangement joins TRBV19 to TRBJ2-1, with 9 positions matching TRBD2. Losses at the gene ends were 3 bases for V and 5 bases for J; bases not matched to a gene: 11. Germline CDR1 is LNHDA and CDR2 is SQIVND (reference sequence). The CDR3 has 17 amino acids. CDR3 nucleotide sequence: TGTGCCAGTAGTATTCACCCGACTAGCGGAAAAGACAATGAGCAGTTCTTC. This gives the protein CASSIHPTSGKDNEQFF.